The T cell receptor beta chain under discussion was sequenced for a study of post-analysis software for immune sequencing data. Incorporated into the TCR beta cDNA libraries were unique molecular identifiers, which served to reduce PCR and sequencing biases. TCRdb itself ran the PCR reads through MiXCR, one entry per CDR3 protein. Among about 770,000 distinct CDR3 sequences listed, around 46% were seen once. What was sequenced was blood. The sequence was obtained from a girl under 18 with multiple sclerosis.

The CDR3, as DNA: TGCAGCGTTGTCGGACCCCTCTACGAGCAGTACTTC. It is translated as CSVVGPLYEQYF. The rearrangement uses TRBV29-1 and TRBJ2-7, with D hard to call. V was clipped by 4 bases and J by 3 bases, with 10 bases between them. The CDR3 is made up of 12 amino acids. Germline values: CDR1 SQVTM, CDR2 ANQGSEA.